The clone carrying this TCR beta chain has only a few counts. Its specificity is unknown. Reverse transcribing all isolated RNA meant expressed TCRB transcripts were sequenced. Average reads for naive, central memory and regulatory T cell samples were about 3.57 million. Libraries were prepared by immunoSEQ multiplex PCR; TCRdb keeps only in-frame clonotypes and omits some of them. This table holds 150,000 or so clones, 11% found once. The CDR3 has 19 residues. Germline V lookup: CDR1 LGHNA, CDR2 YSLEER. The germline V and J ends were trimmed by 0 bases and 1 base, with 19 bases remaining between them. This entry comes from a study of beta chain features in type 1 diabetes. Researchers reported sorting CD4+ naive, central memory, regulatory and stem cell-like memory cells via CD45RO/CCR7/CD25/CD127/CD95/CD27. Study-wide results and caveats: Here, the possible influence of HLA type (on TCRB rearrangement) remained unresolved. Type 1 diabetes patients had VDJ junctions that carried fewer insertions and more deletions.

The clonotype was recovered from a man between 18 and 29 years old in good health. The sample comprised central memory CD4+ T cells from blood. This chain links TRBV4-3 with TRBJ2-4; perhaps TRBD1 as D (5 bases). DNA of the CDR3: TGCGCCAGCAGCCAAGATCGTCGCAGGGAAGGGTTTGCCAAAAACATTCAGTACTTC. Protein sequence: CASSQDRRREGFAKNIQYF.